This T cell receptor beta chain was recovered during a study of cytotoxic CD8 clonotypes in ibrutinib-treated CLL. Study results and caveats: Increased clonality at ibrutinib response gave way to a return toward baseline at progression. Researchers report that baseline clonality outpaced age-matched healthy donors and tracked circulating CD8+ T-cell counts.

The V and J ends lost 3 bases and 2 bases respectively, with 8 bases between them. CDR3 length: 13 residues. Germline V gives CDR1 SGHRS, CDR2 YFSETQ. Only a few counts were recorded for this clone. Its specificity is unknown. Data came from immunoSEQ multiplex PCR; TCRdb stores just in-frame clones and leaves some out. The sample records approximately 45,000 clones, around 73% being singletons. The receptor comes from a human donor with chronic lymphocytic leukemia. This chain connects TRBV5-1 to TRBJ1-1, with D possibly matching TRBD1 (5 bases). This specimen consisted of PBMCs, obtained after 12 months of ibrutinib treatment. CDR3 DNA sequence: TGCGCCAGCAGCTGGGGACCAAACACTGAAGCTTTCTTT. This sequence encodes CASSWGPNTEAFF.